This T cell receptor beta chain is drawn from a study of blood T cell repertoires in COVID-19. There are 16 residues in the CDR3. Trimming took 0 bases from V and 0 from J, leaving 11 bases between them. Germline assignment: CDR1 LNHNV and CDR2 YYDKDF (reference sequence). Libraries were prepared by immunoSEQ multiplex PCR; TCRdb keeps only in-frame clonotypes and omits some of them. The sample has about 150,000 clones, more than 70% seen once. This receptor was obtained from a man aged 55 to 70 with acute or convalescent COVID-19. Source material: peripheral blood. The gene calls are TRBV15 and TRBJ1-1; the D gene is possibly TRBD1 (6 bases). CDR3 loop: CATSRDRDTVNTEAFF. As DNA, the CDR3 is TGTGCCACCAGCAGAGATCGGGACACCGTGAACACTGAAGCTTTCTTT.